This T cell receptor (beta chain) stems from a study of vaccination effects on CD4 cells after COVID-19. Worth noting for this clone: Its antigen is not identified.

This CDR3 spans 12 amino acids. The ends were cut back, 6 bases at V and 2 bases at J, with 7 bases in the middle. CDR1 is ENHRY and CDR2 is SYGVKD in the germline V gene. This table comes from immunoSEQ multiplex PCR, and its TCRdb copy is limited to in-frame clones, with some not included. Of approximately 76,000 clones in the sample, 78% are singletons; the top ten hold under 12%. Before sequencing took place, the ViraFEST assay used viral peptide pools to expand antigen-specific CD4+ T cells. Following 10 days of culture, CD4+ T cells were isolated. According to the study, vaccine recipients showed no prior SARS-CoV-2 infection and negative nucleocapsid antibodies. Wells containing two million PBMC each were cultured with 10 IU/ml IL-2 and approximately 10 ug/ml peptides.

Sequencing used CD4+ T cells from PBMCs cultured with SARS-CoV-2 spike peptides, obtained before COVID-19 vaccination. This clonotype was obtained from a human donor who received a COVID-19 vaccine. The V call is TRBV10-3, the J call TRBJ1-2, with D tentatively TRBD1 (6 bases). CDR3 sequence (DNA): TGTGCCATCAGCCAGGGGAACTATGGCTACACCTTC. This codes for CAISQGNYGYTF.